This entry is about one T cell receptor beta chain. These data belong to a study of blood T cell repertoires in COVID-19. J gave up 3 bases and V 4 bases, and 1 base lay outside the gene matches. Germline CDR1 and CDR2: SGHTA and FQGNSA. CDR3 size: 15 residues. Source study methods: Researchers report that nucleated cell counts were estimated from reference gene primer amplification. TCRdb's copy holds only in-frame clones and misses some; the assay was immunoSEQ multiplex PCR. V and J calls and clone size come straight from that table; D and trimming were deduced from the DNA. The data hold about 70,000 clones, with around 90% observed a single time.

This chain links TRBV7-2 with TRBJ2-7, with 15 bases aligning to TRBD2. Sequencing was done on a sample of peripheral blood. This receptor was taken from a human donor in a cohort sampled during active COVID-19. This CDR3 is CASSSGLAGGYEQYF. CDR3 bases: TGTGCCAGCAGCTCGGGACTAGCGGGAGGCTACGAGCAGTACTTC.